The 17 T cell receptor beta chains listed next were all sequenced from one sample in a study of blood T cell repertoires in COVID-19. Sequenced by immunoSEQ multiplex PCR; TCRdb stores in-frame clones only, minus some. The profile shows hundreds of thousands of clones, 85% to 90% of them singletons. Sequencing input: peripheral blood. Source of these receptors: a human donor in a cohort sampled during active COVID-19.

The chain carries TRBV4-1 and TRBJ1-3, with a tentative D call TRBD1 (6 bases). Germline CDR1 is MGHRA and CDR2 is YSYEKL. This CDR3 is built from 14 residues. The ends were cut back, 4 bases at V and 1 base at J, with 8 bases in the middle. CDR3 loop: CASSRTVSGNTIYF. The CDR3 bases are TGCGCCAGCAGCCGGACAGTTTCTGGAAACACCATATATTTT.

The count of this clone is one. The V and J genes are TRBV11-3 and TRBJ2-1; D might be TRBD1 (6 bases). The CDR3 runs 15 residues. Germline values: CDR1 SGHNT, CDR2 YENEEA. The ends were cut back, 5 bases at V and 5 bases at J, with 16 bases in the middle. The CDR3 DNA reads TGTGCCAGCAGCCAGGGGCTAGTGCAGCACAATGAGCAGTTCTTC. Its protein product is CASSQGLVQHNEQFF. The full variable domain, with the rest looked up from reference TRBV11-3 and TRBJ2-1, is EAGVVQSPRYKIIEKKQPVAFWCNPISGHNTLYWYLQNLGQGPELLIRYENEEAVDDSQLPKDRFSAERLKGVDSTLKIQPAELGDSAVYLCASSQGLVQHNEQFFGPGTRLTVL.

The chain is built from TRBV5-1 and TRBJ1-2, with TRBD1 as a possible D gene (6 bases). Germline loops: CDR1 SGHRS, CDR2 YFSETQ. V dropped 5 bases and J dropped 0 bases, with 20 bases sitting between them. The CDR3 totals 17 residues. The DNA for the CDR3 is TGCGCCAGCAGTTACGAAGATACAGGGAACACTAACTATGGCTACACCTTC. It is translated as CASSYEDTGNTNYGYTF.

The chain employs TRBV11-3 and TRBJ2-5; 7 bases line up with TRBD2. The CDR3 has 13 amino acids. Germline lookup yields CDR1 SGHNT and CDR2 YENEEA. Trimming removed 5 bases from V and 7 bases from J; junction bases left unmatched: 7. CDR3 loop: CASSLGLEGTQYF. The CDR3 region has the DNA TGTGCCAGCAGCCTTGGACTAGAAGGGACCCAGTACTTC.

This clone occurred a few times. The chain joins TRBV3-1 (or the pseudogene TRBV3-2) to TRBJ1-2; possibly TRBD1 for D (5 bases). Trimming took 1 base from V and 5 from J, leaving 11 bases between them. Germline V gives CDR1 LGHDT, CDR2 YNNKEL (reference sequence). This CDR3 has 14 residues. CDR3 amino acids: CASSQVPGYYGYTF. The CDR3 nucleotides read TGTGCCAGCAGCCAAGTCCCAGGGTATTATGGCTACACCTTC.

The V call is TRBV14, the J call TRBJ1-2; D is unresolved. The CDR3 totals 15 residues. Germline V CDR1 and CDR2: SGHDN, FVKESK. The V end lost 1 base, the J end lost 8 bases, and 17 bases lay between the germline ends. CDR3 coding DNA: TGTGCCAGCAGCCAAGTCCCTACCACGGGGTCAGGCTACACCTTC. Its protein product is CASSQVPTTGSGYTF. Drawing the rest from reference TRBV14 and TRBJ1-2, the complete variable domain is EAGVTQFPSHSVIEKGQTVTLRCDPISGHDNLYWYRRVMGKEIKFLLHFVKESKQDESGMPNNRFLAERTGGTYSTLKVQPAELEDSGVYFCASSQVPTTGSGYTFGSGTRLTVV.

Details on this clone: At one of its ends the junction is not consistent with the germline gene, which may arise from a read error. The chain couples TRBV6-5 to TRBJ1-1; D ambiguous. This CDR3 is built from 15 residues. CDR1 and CDR2 from the germline V gene are MNHEY and SVGAGI. CDR3 bases: TGTGCCAGCAGTCCCAACCGGGAACCCCTCGGCCAAATCGCGTTT. Protein product: CASSPNREPLGQIAF.

The J gene is TRBJ2-5, the V gene TRBV5-1; TRBD2 aligns across 7 bases. Trimming cost V 0 bases and J 3 bases; bases outside gene matches: 2. This CDR3 is built from 14 residues. The germline CDR1 and CDR2 sequences are SGHRS and YFSETQ. The CDR3 region is CASSLAGGKETQYF. The CDR3 bases are TGCGCCAGCAGCTTGGCGGGAGGAAAAGAGACCCAGTACTTC.

The V gene is TRBV12-3 or TRBV12-4, the J gene TRBJ2-3, with a possible D match to TRBD2 (5 bases). The CDR3 is 13 residues long. V was pared by 5 bases and J by 8 bases, with 14 bases between. The CDR3 reads CASSLRGDGTQYF. The CDR3 DNA reads TGTGCCAGCAGTCTCCGGGGAGACGGTACGCAGTATTTT.

The rearrangement joins TRBV5-1 to TRBJ2-3; D is perhaps TRBD1 (6 bases). The germline V and J ends were trimmed by 4 bases and 2 bases, with 11 bases remaining between them. This CDR3 is 14 amino acids long. Germline V gene data show CDR1 as SGHRS and CDR2 as YFSETQ. DNA of the CDR3: TGCGCCAGCAGCCGAGGACAGTTCACAGATACGCAGTATTTT. Its protein is CASSRGQFTDTQYF.

The count of this clone is one. The V call is TRBV7-9, the J call TRBJ1-4; 9 positions agree with TRBD1. There are 17 residues in the CDR3. After removal of 4 bases from V and 3 bases from J, the junction contained 9 bases not matched to a gene. Germline-derived CDR1 and CDR2 are SEHNR and FQNEAQ (reference sequence). CDR3 in amino acids: CASSSTGGVQPNEKLFF. CDR3 sequence (DNA): TGTGCCAGCAGCTCGACAGGGGGAGTGCAGCCTAATGAAAAACTGTTTTTT.

This clone was seen only a few times. J is TRBJ1-2 and V is TRBV7-9; 11 bases line up with TRBD1. V shed 2 bases, J shed 4 bases, and the junction held 3 bases outside the gene matches. This CDR3 has 15 amino acids. The V gene's germline CDR1 is SEHNR and CDR2 FQNEAQ (reference sequence). CDR3 sequence: CASSLSGTGGYGYTF. DNA for the CDR3: TGTGCCAGCAGCTTATCTGGGACAGGGGGCTATGGCTACACCTTC.

The chain links TRBV5-6 to TRBJ2-7; 11 bases are a match to TRBD1. Germline CDR1 reads SGHDT; CDR2 reads YYEEEE. This CDR3 is 16 amino acids long. Trimming took 4 bases from V and 6 from J; bases not matched to a gene: 12. The CDR3 here is CASSRIGQGASGEQYF. Here the CDR3 DNA reads TGTGCCAGCAGCCGAATCGGACAGGGGGCTTCGGGCGAGCAGTACTTC.

CDR3 bases: TGCGCCAGCCGATTAAGTAGCTCCTACGAGCAGTACTTC. It translates to CASRLSSSYEQYF. The chain has TRBV5-1 and TRBJ2-7; no clear D. Trimming removed 7 bases at V and 0 bases at J, with 11 bases between. Germline V lookup: CDR1 SGHRS, CDR2 YFSETQ. The length of the CDR3 is 13 residues.

The chain joins TRBV11-2 to TRBJ2-2, with 7 bases fitting TRBD2. Germline V gene data show CDR1 as SGHAT and CDR2 as FQNNGV. The CDR3 length is 15 residues. V lost 3 bases and J lost 6; bases outside the gene matches: 7. CDR3 sequence (DNA): TGTGCCAGCAGCTTGGCGGGGGATGGCTCCGGGGAGCTGTTTTTT. Translated: CASSLAGDGSGELFF.

This clone was found a few times. This chain connects TRBV5-5 to TRBJ2-7, with 7 bases fitting TRBD2. The CDR3 spans 13 residues. J lost 2 bases, V lost 4 bases, and 3 bases had no gene match. Germline V gene data show CDR1 as SGHKS and CDR2 as YYEKEE (reference sequence). The CDR3 sequence: CASSGAGAYEQYF. For the CDR3, the DNA is TGTGCCAGCAGCGGGGCGGGAGCCTACGAGCAGTACTTC.

The chain links TRBV6-5 to TRBJ2-2, with 7 bases that match TRBD2. V gave up 8 bases and J gave up 3 bases; unmatched junction bases: 6. From germline, CDR1 is MNHEY and CDR2 SVGAGI. This CDR3 is built from 14 residues. The CDR3 here is CASGLGLHTGELFF. As DNA, the CDR3 is TGTGCCAGCGGCCTGGGACTACACACCGGGGAGCTGTTTTTT.